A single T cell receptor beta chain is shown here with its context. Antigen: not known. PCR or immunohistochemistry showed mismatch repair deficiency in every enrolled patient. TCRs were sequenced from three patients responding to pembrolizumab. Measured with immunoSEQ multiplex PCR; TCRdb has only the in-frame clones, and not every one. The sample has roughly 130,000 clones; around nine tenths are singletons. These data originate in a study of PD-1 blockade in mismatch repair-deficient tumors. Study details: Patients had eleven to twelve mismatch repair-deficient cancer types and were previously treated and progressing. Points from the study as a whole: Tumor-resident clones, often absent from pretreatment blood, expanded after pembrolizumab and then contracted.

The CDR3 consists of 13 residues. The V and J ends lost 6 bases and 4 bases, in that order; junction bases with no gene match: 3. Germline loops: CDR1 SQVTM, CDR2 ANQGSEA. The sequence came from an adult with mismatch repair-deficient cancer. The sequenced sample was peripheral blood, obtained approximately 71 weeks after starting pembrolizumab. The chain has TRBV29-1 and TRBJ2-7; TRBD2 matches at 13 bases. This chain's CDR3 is CSVELAGGYEQYF. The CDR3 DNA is TGCAGCGTCGAACTAGCGGGAGGGTACGAGCAGTACTTC.